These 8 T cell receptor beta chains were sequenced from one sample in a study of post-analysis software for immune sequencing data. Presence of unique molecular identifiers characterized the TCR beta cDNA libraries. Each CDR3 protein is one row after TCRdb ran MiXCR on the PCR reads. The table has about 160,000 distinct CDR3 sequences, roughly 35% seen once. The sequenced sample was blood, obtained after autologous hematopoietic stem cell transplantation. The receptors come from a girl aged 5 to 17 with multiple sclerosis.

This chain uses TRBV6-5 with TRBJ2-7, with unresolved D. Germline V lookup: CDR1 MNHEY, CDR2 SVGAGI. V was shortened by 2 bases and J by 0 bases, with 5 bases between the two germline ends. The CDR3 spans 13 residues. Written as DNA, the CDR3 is TGTGCCAGCAGTTACCCTTACTCCTACGAGCAGTACTTC. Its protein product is CASSYPYSYEQYF.

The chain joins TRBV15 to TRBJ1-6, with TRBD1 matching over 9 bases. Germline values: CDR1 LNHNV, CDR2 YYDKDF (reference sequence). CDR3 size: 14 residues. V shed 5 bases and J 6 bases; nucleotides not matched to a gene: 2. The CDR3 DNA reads TGTGCCACCAGCCCGGACAGGGGTAATTCACCCCTCCACTTT. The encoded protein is CATSPDRGNSPLHF.

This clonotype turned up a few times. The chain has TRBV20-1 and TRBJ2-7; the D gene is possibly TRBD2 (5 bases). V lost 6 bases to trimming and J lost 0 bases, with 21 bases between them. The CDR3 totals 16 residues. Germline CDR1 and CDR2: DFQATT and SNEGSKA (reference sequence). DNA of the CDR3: TGCAGTGCCCTCCCCCCCGGCGGGTTTTACTCCTACGAGCAGTACTTC. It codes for CSALPPGGFYSYEQYF.

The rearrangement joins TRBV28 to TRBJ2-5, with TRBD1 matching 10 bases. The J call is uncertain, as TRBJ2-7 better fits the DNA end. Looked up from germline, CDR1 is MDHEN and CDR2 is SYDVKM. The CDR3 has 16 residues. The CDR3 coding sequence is TGTGCCAGCAGTCCCCACCCCTGGACAGGGGGGGACGAGCAGTACTTC. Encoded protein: CASSPHPWTGGDEQYF.

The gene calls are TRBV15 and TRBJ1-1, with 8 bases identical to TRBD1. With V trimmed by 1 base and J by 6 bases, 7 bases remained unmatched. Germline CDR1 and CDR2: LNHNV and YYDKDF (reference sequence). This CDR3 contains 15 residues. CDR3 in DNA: TGTGCCACCAGCAGAGGGGCAGGGGGCAGCTCTGAAGCTTTCTTT. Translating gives CATSRGAGGSSEAFF.

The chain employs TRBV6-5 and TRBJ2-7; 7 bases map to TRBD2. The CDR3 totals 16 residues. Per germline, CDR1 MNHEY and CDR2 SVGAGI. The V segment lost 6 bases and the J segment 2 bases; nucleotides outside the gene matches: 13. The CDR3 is CASSPNPSGATYEQYF. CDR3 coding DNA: TGTGCCAGCAGCCCCAACCCCAGCGGGGCCACCTACGAGCAGTACTTC.

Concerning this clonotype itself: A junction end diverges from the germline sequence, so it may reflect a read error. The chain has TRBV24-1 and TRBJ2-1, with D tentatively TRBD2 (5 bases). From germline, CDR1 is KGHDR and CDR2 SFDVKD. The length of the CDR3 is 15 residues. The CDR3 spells CATSVQQSGFNVQFF. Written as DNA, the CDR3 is TGTGCCACCAGTGTTCAACAGAGCGGATTCAATGTGCAGTTCTTC.

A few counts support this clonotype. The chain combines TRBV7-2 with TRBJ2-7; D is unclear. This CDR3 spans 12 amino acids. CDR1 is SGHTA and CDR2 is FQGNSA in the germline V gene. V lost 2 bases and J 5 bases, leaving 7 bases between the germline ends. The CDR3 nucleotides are TGTGCCAGCAGCTTAATTAGTGACGAGCAGTACTTC. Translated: CASSLISDEQYF.